Listed below are T cell receptor beta chains from one sample, sequenced in a study of blood T cells in healthy people across ages. TCRdb re-called the 5' RACE reads through MiXCR, storing one row per CDR3 protein. This table has roughly 1.6 million distinct CDR3 sequences, 30% to 35% appearing once. Sequencing used blood. The receptor source for this set is a woman aged 25-40 years in good health. Both conserved end residues are part of each CDR3. D genes are given only for firm matches. Clone size is stated in some rows and not others, as once, few, many or a class when expanded.

TRBV2,TRBJ2-2,-,-,CASNRVDGELFF,TGTGCCAGCAATCGCGTGGACGGGGAGCTGTTTTTT
TRBV9,TRBJ1-1,-,-,CASSVGTGPPEAFF,TGTGCCAGCAGCGTTGGGACCGGCCCCCCGGAAGCTTTCTTT
TRBV4-1,TRBJ1-1,few,-,CASSQVIGVTEAFF,TGCGCCAGCAGCCAGGTGATCGGGGTCACTGAAGCTTTCTTT
TRBV5-1,TRBJ1-2,-,TRBD1,CASRPRQGWNYGYTF,TGCGCCAGCAGACCTCGACAGGGATGGAACTATGGCTACACCTTC
TRBV20-1,TRBJ2-3,-,TRBD1,CSVLDRGADTQYF,TGCAGTGTCCTTGACAGGGGCGCAGATACGCAGTATTTT
TRBV12-3/TRBV12-4,TRBJ2-3,once,TRBD2,CASSLWWTRGRIDTQYF,TGTGCCAGCAGTTTATGGTGGACTAGAGGGAGGATAGATACGCAGTATTTT
TRBV5-4,TRBJ2-1,-,-,CASSFEGTSSYNEQFF,TGTGCCAGCAGCTTTGAGGGAACGAGCTCCTACAATGAGCAGTTCTTC
TRBV20-1,TRBJ2-1,-,-,CSARGAWARNEQFF,TGCAGTGCTAGGGGGGCGTGGGCTCGCAATGAGCAGTTCTTC
TRBV9,TRBJ2-3,-,TRBD2,CASSDNSGSRDTQYF,TGTGCCAGCAGCGACAATAGCGGGAGTCGAGATACGCAGTATTTT
TRBV4-1,TRBJ1-2,-,-,CASSSPRGADYGYTF,TGCGCCAGCAGCTCACCTAGGGGGGCGGACTATGGCTACACCTTC
TRBV13,TRBJ2-7,-,TRBD1,CASSAGGQGFYEQYF,TGTGCCAGCAGCGCAGGGGGACAGGGGTTCTACGAGCAGTACTTC
TRBV5-1,TRBJ1-5,-,-,CASSSRGGSNQPQHF,TGCGCCAGCAGCTCCCGTGGGGGTAGCAATCAGCCCCAGCATTTT
TRBV5-1,TRBJ2-7,few,-,CASSLNRRTDLFYEQYF,TGCGCCAGCAGCTTGAACAGGCGGACGGACCTATTCTACGAGCAGTACTTC
TRBV7-3,TRBJ2-3,few,TRBD1,CASIARQGAPITDTQYF,TGTGCCAGCATCGCAAGACAGGGGGCCCCCATCACAGATACGCAGTATTTT
TRBV20-1,TRBJ2-5,-,-,CSARTEPQETQYF,TGCAGTGCCAGGACAGAGCCCCAAGAGACCCAGTACTTC
TRBV7-2,TRBJ2-5,-,TRBD2,CASSVLAGYETQYF,TGTGCCAGCAGTGTACTAGCGGGATACGAGACCCAGTACTTC
TRBV28,TRBJ2-7,few,-,CASAGAGRPEQYF,TGTGCCAGCGCAGGGGCAGGAAGGCCCGAGCAGTACTTC
TRBV18,TRBJ1-2,few,-,CASSPYTGNSNYGYTF,TGTGCCAGCTCACCATACACAGGGAACTCTAACTATGGCTACACCTTC
TRBV5-1,TRBJ2-7,few,-,CASTVNWDEQYF,TGCGCCAGCACTGTTAACTGGGACGAGCAGTACTTC
TRBV4-1,TRBJ2-1,few,TRBD2,CASSQSGVLYNEQFF,TGCGCCAGCAGCCAAAGCGGGGTGTTGTACAATGAGCAGTTCTTC
TRBV29-1,TRBJ1-1,-,-,CSVEEAVMNTEAFF,TGCAGCGTTGAAGAAGCCGTAATGAACACTGAAGCTTTCTTT
TRBV11-2,TRBJ1-1,-,-,CASSAPGGVGTEAFF,TGTGCCAGCAGCGCCCCGGGGGGGGTTGGCACTGAAGCTTTCTTT
TRBV29-1,TRBJ1-2,few,TRBD1,CSVGTAPYTF,TGCAGCGTCGGGACAGCCCCCTACACCTTC
TRBV30,TRBJ2-5,few,TRBD2,CAWITSGETQYF,TGTGCCTGGATCACTAGCGGGGAGACCCAGTACTTC
TRBV6-1,TRBJ1-5,-,-,CASETVSNQPQHF,TGTGCCAGCGAGACGGTTAGCAATCAGCCCCAGCATTTT
TRBV5-1,TRBJ2-7,-,-,CASSFEQGSGSYEQYF,TGCGCCAGCAGCTTTGAACAGGGTAGTGGCTCCTACGAGCAGTACTTC
TRBV7-2,TRBJ1-4,-,-,CASSLVAGAANEKLFF,TGTGCCAGCAGCTTAGTCGCGGGGGCTGCTAATGAAAAACTGTTTTTT
TRBV5-1,TRBJ2-7,many,-,CASSLVGVGEQYF,TGTGCCAGCAGCTTAGTGGGGGTAGGCGAGCAGTACTTC
TRBV20-1,TRBJ2-6,few,-,CSATPGTGANVLTF,TGCAGTGCAACCCCGGGTACTGGGGCCAACGTCCTGACTTTC
TRBV6-2/TRBV6-3,TRBJ2-5,few,TRBD2,CASSYPLAGLQETQYF,TGTGCCAGCAGTTACCCCCTAGCGGGGCTCCAAGAGACCCAGTACTTC
TRBV28,TRBJ1-2,-,-,CASSRLPYGYTF,TGTGCCAGCAGTCGACTGCCCTATGGCTACACCTTC
TRBV12-3/TRBV12-4,TRBJ1-3,-,-,CASSATALAGNTIYF,TGTGCCAGCAGTGCCACCGCGTTGGCGGGAAACACCATATATTTT